Below, one T cell receptor beta chain is given with its context. The method was immunoSEQ multiplex PCR; TCRdb's version includes in-frame clones alone and lacks a portion of them. The sample comprises some 150,000 clones, approximately 82% of which are singletons, and roughly 23% rests with the top ten. The CDR3 contains 15 residues. The V end was cut by 0 bases, the J end by 6 bases, with 15 bases between. Germline CDR1 is LGHNA and CDR2 is YSLEER. These data come from a study of radiation and T cells in renal cell carcinoma. Study as a whole: Nephrectomy followed 15 Gy stereotactic body radiation by 4 weeks.

Time point denoted: baseline pretreatment blood. Treatment noted: 15 Gy SBRT to primary tumor, nephrectomy 4 weeks later. Clear cell pathology was present in this patient's renal cell carcinoma. The chain has TRBV4-3 and TRBJ2-7; the D is unclear. The TCR sequence derives from a woman in her forties or fifties with renal cell carcinoma. The sequences come from blood, collected from a patient whose treatment included radiotherapy and nephrectomy. The CDR3 reads CASSQDFYRLSEQYF. CDR3 DNA sequence: TGCGCCAGCAGCCAAGATTTCTACCGGCTTTCCGAGCAGTACTTC.